This T cell receptor beta chain derives from a study of vaccination effects on CD4 cells after COVID-19. Background on the study: Antigen-specific CD4+ T cell clonotypes were called by their expansion after viral peptide-pool culture in ViraFEST.

After more than 8 days in culture, the CD4+ T cells were isolated. Participants got two doses of BNT162b2 or mRNA-1273 vaccine. On days 3 and 7, fresh IL-2 medium replaced half the medium. Trimming took off 9 bases at V and 0 bases at J, with 6 bases between the two ends. This CDR3 is built from 12 residues. Germline CDR1 and CDR2: MNHEY and SVGAGI. Generated by immunoSEQ multiplex PCR, the TCRdb table keeps only in-frame clones and is missing some. This table holds roughly 41,000 clones, about two thirds found once. On this clone: Its target is not known.

V usage is TRBV6-5 and J usage is TRBJ1-3; D not certain. This receptor was identified in a human donor who received a COVID-19 vaccine. The sequencing here drew on CD4+ T cells from PBMCs cultured without peptide, taken after COVID-19 vaccination. The CDR3 sequence: CASGDSGNTIYF. CDR3 DNA: TGTGCCAGTGGAGACTCTGGAAACACCATATATTTT.